Sequencing of this TCR beta chain was carried out in a study of cytomegalovirus exposure and HLA in healthy donors. PCR amplification relied on 60 Vbeta primers (plus 13 Jbeta primers). Repertoires were generated with immunoSEQ multiplex PCR, while TCRdb's copy carries only in-frame clones and drops some. This table has 200,000 to 250,000 clones, around 73% appearing once. The germline gives CDR1 SGHTA, CDR2 FQGNSA. The CDR3 length is 12 residues. Only a few counts were recorded for this clone. Its antigen is undetermined. A read error may account for a junction end that differs from germline. General study findings and limits: Some V segments (TRBV6-2 and TRBV6-3 among them) were excluded as indistinguishable. In a later analysis, TCR beta V- and J-gene trimming showed a link to a missense DCLRE1C variant.

The sequenced sample was PBMCs. This receptor was taken from a woman under 40 in good health and CMV-seronegative. The V call is TRBV7-2, the J call TRBJ2-3, with 9 positions matching TRBD2. Here the CDR3 reads CASSVGGVAGDF. The CDR3 DNA sequence: TGTGCCAGCAGCGTGGGAGGGGTAGCGGGAGATTTT.